The present TCR beta chain was sequenced within a study of blood T cell repertoires in COVID-19. Study-level background: From the United States, Italy and Spain came samples of acute and convalescent COVID-19.

V lost 3 bases and J lost 5; bases outside the gene matches: 6. Germline loops: CDR1 KGHSH, CDR2 LQKENI. The CDR3 sequence is 17 residues long. Cohorts were determined from participant-reported clinical history. Cohort 3 donors were reported recovered after two negative PCRs, clearance, or symptom resolution. Under the authors' procedure: Amplifying reference gene primers gave estimates of nucleated cell counts. TCRdb's table, derived via immunoSEQ multiplex PCR, lists solely in-frame clones and lacks some. The D gene and trimming were derived from the DNA, and the V and J assignments and clone size from that table. The profile covers roughly 150,000 clones, with roughly 88% appearing a single time and 4.3% taken by the ten largest.

Sequencing was carried out using PBMCs or T cells enriched from blood (not recorded which). This receptor was taken from a man in his fifties who had recovered from COVID-19. The chain carries TRBV18 and TRBJ2-3; 15 bases agree with TRBD2. The CDR3, as DNA: TGTGCCAGCTCACCCCTTGGGACTAGCGGGAGGCAAGATACGCAGTATTTT. It specifies CASSPLGTSGRQDTQYF.